The present T cell receptor (beta chain) was sequenced within a study of cytotoxic CD8 clonotypes in ibrutinib-treated CLL (dated by TCRdb to the early 2020s). General notes on the study: The cohort had 11 relapsed/refractory and under 16 treatment-naive patients; 17 to 18 were IGHV unmutated. Responses were partial in around 24 patients and complete in 2; after median around 72 months follow-up, roughly 14 stayed in remission and some twelve progressed. The response samples were drawn at a median of roughly twelve months into treatment, with a range of about 6 to 40 months. On average, each sample yielded 255,043 productive templates and over 90,000 productive rearrangements. Longitudinal samples were available for about 30% of the 86 trial participants. Cryopreserved peripheral blood mononuclear cells were obtained before treatment, at response, and at either sustained remission or disease progression. Every sample from remission and from progressive disease was obtained while the patients were still on ibrutinib.

Note on this clone: This receptor's antigen is unknown. Qualities for individual bases were not recorded, and no much larger clone is one base off.

Study-wide conclusions, independent of this receptor: At ibrutinib response clonality went up, during sustained remission it held steady, and at progression it dropped back toward baseline. Baseline clonality exceeded that of age-matched healthy donors and correlated strongly with circulating CD8+ T-cell counts. Sampling times were not matched between sustained-remission and progressing patients, and lymph node repertoires were not studied. Public clonotypes were rare and either shrank or stayed stable during treatment, and the rise in clonality at ibrutinib response reflected expansion of private clonotypes.

In the germline V gene, CDR1 corresponds to SNHLY and CDR2 to FYNNEI. Ends trimmed: V by 6 bases, J by 9 bases; bases unmatched to a gene: 1. Taken from cysteine to phenylalanine, the CDR3 has 11 residues. The DNA shown is the 33-base CDR3, in frame from base 1. Each clonotype received, on average, approximately 9.9x coverage in deep resolution sequencing performed on a MiSeq, where the target depth lay between 1 in 1 million and 1 in 200,000 T cells. The immunoSEQ hsTCRB Kit was used to generate TCR beta libraries. The paper's data handling went like this. The data were analyzed with ImmunoSEQ Analyzer and ImmunoSEQ Data Assistant, and V, D and J gene assignments followed IMGT definitions. Clonality, with values ranging from 0 to 1, was calculated as one minus the normalized Shannon entropy of productive rearrangement frequencies. Only overrepresented clonotypes making up at least 0.05% of each patient's repertoire were included in the public clonotype analysis. Some twelve age-matched healthy donor repertoires from immuneACCESS were used as controls for clonality. TCRdb mirrors the immuneACCESS table, restricted to in-frame sequences. Some clones are absent from its copies; in checked studies, under half trace to an unresolved V gene, and the reason for the others is unknown. D and trimming come from the DNA, and the V and J calls and clone size come from that table. Counted in this sample were over 250,000 clones; approximately 76% of them appeared once. Roughly 5% of the sample lies in the top ten.

This sample's time point label indicates: progressive disease on ibrutinib. Around 1.8 micrograms of genomic DNA were extracted from cryopreserved PBMCs for TCR beta library preparation. Longitudinal blood samples from CLL patients on ibrutinib monotherapy underwent high-throughput TCR beta sequencing. The patients took part in an open-label, single-center phase 2 trial of ibrutinib monotherapy. The chain is encoded by TRBV2 joined to TRBJ2-7, with 11 bases aligning to TRBD2. This TCR came from a human donor with chronic lymphocytic leukemia. This material consisted of PBMCs, taken at disease progression, from a patient treated with ibrutinib. The nucleotides are TGTGCCAGCAGGGGGACTAGCGGGCAGTACTTC. This sequence encodes CASRGTSGQYF. The full variable domain, with segments outside the CDR3 supplied by the reference TRBV2 and TRBJ2-7 proteins, appears as EPEVTQTPSHQVTQMGQEVILRCVPISNHLYFYWYRQILGQKVEFLVSFYNNEISEKSEIFDDQFSVERPDGSNFTLKIRSTKLEDSAMYFCASRGTSGQYFGPGTRLTVT.